This T cell receptor (beta chain) came from a study of T cells in Graves' hyperthyroidism and ophthalmopathy. The study, taken as a whole, reports: Blood also contained most expanded thyroid clonotypes above 0.001.

Template material for amplifying TCR beta CDR3 regions consisted of RNA transcripts. Carried out on the TCR CDR3, a first-round RT-PCR used the HTBI primer set. TCRdb independently ran MiXCR on the multiplex PCR reads; one entry per CDR3 protein. Of about 250,000 distinct CDR3 sequences in the sample, over 12% were seen once. The CDR3 loop spans 12 amino acids. V gave up 7 bases and J gave up 5 bases, with 11 bases separating them. Germline V lookup: CDR1 MNHEY, CDR2 SMNVEV (reference sequence). In this sample, this clonotype turned up many times. Its antigen is currently unknown. Any patient presenting with uncontrolled infection, other autoimmune disease, pregnancy or lactation was left out. Out of approximately 10 ml of fresh peripheral blood came the PBMCs.

The clonotype was recovered from a woman aged 50 to 60 with Graves' hyperthyroidism that later progressed to Graves' ophthalmopathy. The chain is built from TRBV27 and TRBJ1-1; D gene ambiguous. The source material was blood. This chain's CDR3 is CASKAYGTEAFF. The CDR3 DNA is TGTGCCAGCAAGGCGTACGGGACTGAAGCTTTCTTT.